The 2 T cell receptor beta chains below come from one sample, sequenced in a study of immune evolution from preneoplasia to lung adenocarcinoma. Clones were sequenced by immunoSEQ multiplex PCR, and TCRdb holds only the in-frame ones, with some missing. The table includes over 12,000 clones, about 82% detected once. The sequenced material came from FFPE minimally invasive lung adenocarcinoma tissue. These receptors were taken from a person aged 65 to 85 with lung adenocarcinoma.

This sequence joins TRBV28 and TRBJ1-5; D is unresolved. CDR3 length: 13 residues. Deletions cut 8 bases from V and 6 bases from J, with 14 bases between. Germline V gene sequence: CDR1 MDHEN, CDR2 SYDVKM. As DNA, the CDR3 is TGTGCCAGCTGTACCGCACAGCGTCAGCCCCAGCATTTT. Encoded protein: CASCTAQRQPQHF. Based on the CDR3 plus reference TRBV28 and TRBJ1-5, the full variable domain is DVKVTQSSRYLVKRTGEKVFLECVQDMDHENMFWYRQDPGLGLRLIYFSYDVKMKEKGDIPEGYSVSREKKERFSLILESASTNQTSMYLCASCTAQRQPQHFGDGTRLSIL.

The chain is built from TRBV7-9 and TRBJ1-1, with a possible D match to TRBD1 (5 bases). CDR1 is SEHNR and CDR2 is FQNEAQ in the germline V gene (reference sequence). This CDR3 spans 14 amino acids. Deletions cut 5 bases from V and 1 base from J, with 11 bases between. CDR3 nucleotide sequence: TGTGCCAGCAGCCCTACGGGGGGGAACACTGAAGCTTTCTTT. Its translation is CASSPTGGNTEAFF.